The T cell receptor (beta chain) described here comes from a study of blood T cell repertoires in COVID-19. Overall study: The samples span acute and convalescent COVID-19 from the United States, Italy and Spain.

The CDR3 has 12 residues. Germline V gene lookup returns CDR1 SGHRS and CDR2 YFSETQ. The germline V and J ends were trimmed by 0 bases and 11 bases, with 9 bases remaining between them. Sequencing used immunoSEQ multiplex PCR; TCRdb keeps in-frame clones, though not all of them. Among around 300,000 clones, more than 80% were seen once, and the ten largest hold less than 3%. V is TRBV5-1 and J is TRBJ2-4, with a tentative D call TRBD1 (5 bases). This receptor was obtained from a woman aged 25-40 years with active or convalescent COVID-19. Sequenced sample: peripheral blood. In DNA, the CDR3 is TGCGCCAGCAGCTTGGGGGGCGACGTTCAGTACTTC. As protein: CASSLGGDVQYF.